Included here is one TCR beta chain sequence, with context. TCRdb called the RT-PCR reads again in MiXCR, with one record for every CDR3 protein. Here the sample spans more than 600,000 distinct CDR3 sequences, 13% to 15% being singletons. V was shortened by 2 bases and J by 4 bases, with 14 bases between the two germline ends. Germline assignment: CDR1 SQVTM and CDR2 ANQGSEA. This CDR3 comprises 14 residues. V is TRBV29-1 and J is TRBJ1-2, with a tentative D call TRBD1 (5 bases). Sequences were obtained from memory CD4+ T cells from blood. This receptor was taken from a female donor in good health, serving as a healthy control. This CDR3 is CSVEPGDDRYGYTF. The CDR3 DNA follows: TGCAGCGTTGAACCGGGGGACGATCGCTATGGCTACACCTTC.